This T cell receptor (beta chain) was identified in a study of shared clonotypes between healthy human individuals. Overall study: Ranging from 18 to 49 in age, donors were a couple of women and a few men. General study results and limits: Naive CD4 clonotypes overlapped across a handful of donors at around 4.7%.

For each subset, genomic DNA was distributed in equal portions over several immunoSEQ plates. TCRdb keeps only in-frame clones here, not all; method: immunoSEQ multiplex PCR. The sample includes around 2.1 million clones, roughly 91% of them seen just once. As defined, naive CD8 cells were CD45RO-negative and positively selected for CCR7, with terminally differentiated effector memory CD45RA+ cells excluded. With respect to this clone: What it recognizes is unknown.

The source material was naive CD8+ T cells from PBMCs. The TCR was taken from a young man in good health. Some clones in this sample may be carry-over from other donors' samples.

CDR3 residues: CASNRPGTEAFF. The CDR3, as DNA: TGTGCCAGCAACAGGCCGGGCACTGAAGCTTTCTTT. The chain has TRBV11-2 and TRBJ1-1, with D perhaps matching TRBD1 (5 bases). V lost 7 bases and J 4 bases, leaving 10 bases between the germline ends. The CDR3 is 12 amino acids. From germline, CDR1 is SGHAT and CDR2 FQNNGV.